The TCR beta chain described here comes from a study of vaccination and CD4 T cells after COVID-19. Treatment in this sample: roughly ten-day PBMC culture with coronavirus spike peptide pools or control peptides (ViraFEST assay). Turning to this clonotype: Its matching antigen is unknown.

The V gene's germline CDR1 is MNHEY and CDR2 SMNVEV (reference sequence). This CDR3 is 15 amino acids long. V lost 3 bases to trimming and J lost 4 bases; unmatched junction nucleotides: 6. The Oncomine TCR Beta short-read assay sequenced DNA from cultured CD4+ T cells. Via MiXCR, TCRdb re-called the PCR reads, giving one row per CDR3 protein. The table records 2,900 or so distinct CDR3 sequences, more than 60% of them present only once. Sequenced sample: CD4+ T cells from blood, cultured in vitro. This clonotype was obtained from a human donor who had recovered from COVID-19. The chain recombines TRBV27 with TRBJ1-5; 7 bases are a match to TRBD1. CDR3 residues: CASSLSPQGNQPQHF. The CDR3 bases are TGTGCCAGCAGTTTGTCGCCACAGGGGAATCAGCCCCAGCATTTT.